The clone carrying this T cell receptor beta chain was picked up many times. The data were taken from a study of blood T cells in healthy people across ages. Primed by a sample-barcoded 5' primer and a J-beta primer mix, a second PCR proceeded for roughly 7 to 11 cycles. Each sample yielded at least 2.5 million CDR3-containing paired-end reads. MiXCR, applied by TCRdb to the 5' RACE reads, yields one record per CDR3 protein. The sample contains 730,000 or so distinct CDR3 sequences, approximately 43% of which appear only once. The V segment lost 5 bases and the J segment 2 bases; nucleotides outside the gene matches: 1. CDR1 and CDR2 from the germline V gene are SGHTA and FQGNSA. There are 13 residues in the CDR3.

The clonotype was recovered from a woman in her sixties or seventies in good health. Sample: blood. The V call is TRBV7-2, the J call TRBJ2-3; 7 bases are a match to TRBD2. CDR3 bases: TGTGCCAGCAGCCGGGACTACACAGATACGCAGTATTTT. It translates to CASSRDYTDTQYF.